This TCR beta chain derives from a study of a mutant IDH1 vaccine in newly diagnosed glioma. Here immunoSEQ multiplex PCR was the method, and the copy in TCRdb shows in-frame clones only, minus some. The sample lists 95,000 to 100,000 clones, around 90% seen once, with roughly 0.58% in the top ten. Germline V gives CDR1 SGHRS, CDR2 YFSETQ. The CDR3 totals 14 residues. The V and J ends lost 3 bases and 6 bases respectively, with 13 bases between them. Time point in this sample: baseline, week 1 (first vaccination visit). The sample's treatment: pre-vaccination baseline after standard-of-care therapy. The TCR originated in a woman aged 45-59 years with glioma. The chain has TRBV5-1 and TRBJ2-1; D remains ambiguous. The sequences come from PBMCs, collected from a glioma patient treated with radiotherapy, temozolomide or both. The CDR3 DNA reads TGCGCCAGCAGCTCCCCCCTAGGTAGCAATGAGCAGTTCTTC. Residues: CASSSPLGSNEQFF.